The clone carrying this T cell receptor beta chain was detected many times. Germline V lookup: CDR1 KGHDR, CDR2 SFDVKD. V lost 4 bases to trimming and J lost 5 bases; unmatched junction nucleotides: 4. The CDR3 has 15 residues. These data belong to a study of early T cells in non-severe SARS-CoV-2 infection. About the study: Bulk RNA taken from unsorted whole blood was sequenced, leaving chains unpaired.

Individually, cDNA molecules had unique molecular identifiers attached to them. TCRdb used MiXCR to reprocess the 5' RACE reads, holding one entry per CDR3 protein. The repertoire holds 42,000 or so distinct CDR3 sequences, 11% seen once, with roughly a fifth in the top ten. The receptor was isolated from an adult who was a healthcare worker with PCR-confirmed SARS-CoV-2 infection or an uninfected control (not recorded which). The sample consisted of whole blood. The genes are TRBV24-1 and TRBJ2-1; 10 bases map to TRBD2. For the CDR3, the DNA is TGTGCCACCAGTGAGAGCGGGAGGGCAAACAATGAGCAGTTCTTC. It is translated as CATSESGRANNEQFF.